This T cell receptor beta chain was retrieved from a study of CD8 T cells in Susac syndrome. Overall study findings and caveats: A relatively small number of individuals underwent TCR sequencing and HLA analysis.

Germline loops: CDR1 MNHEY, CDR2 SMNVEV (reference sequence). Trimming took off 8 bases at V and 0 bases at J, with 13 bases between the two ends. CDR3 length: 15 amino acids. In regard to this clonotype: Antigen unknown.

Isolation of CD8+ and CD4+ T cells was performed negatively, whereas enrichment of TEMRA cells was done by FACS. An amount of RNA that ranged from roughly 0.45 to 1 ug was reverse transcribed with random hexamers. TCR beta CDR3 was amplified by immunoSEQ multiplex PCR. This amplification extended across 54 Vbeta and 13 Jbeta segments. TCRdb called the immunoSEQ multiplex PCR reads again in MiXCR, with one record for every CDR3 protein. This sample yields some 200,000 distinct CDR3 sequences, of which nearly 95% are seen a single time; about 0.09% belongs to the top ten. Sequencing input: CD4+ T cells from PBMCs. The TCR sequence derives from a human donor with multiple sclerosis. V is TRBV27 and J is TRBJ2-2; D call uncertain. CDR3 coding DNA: TGTGCCAGCCAGGTGTGGGCCACGAACACCGGGGAGCTGTTTTTT. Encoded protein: CASQVWATNTGELFF.